These T cell receptor beta chains were read from a single sample in a study of T cells in Graves' hyperthyroidism and ophthalmopathy. TCRdb reprocessed the multiplex PCR reads with MiXCR, giving one entry per CDR3 protein. The sample lists over 90,000 distinct CDR3 sequences, about 50% occurring once. The material sequenced was blood. All receptors come from a man between 40 and 49 years old with Graves' hyperthyroidism. Each CDR3 is given with its conserved first and last residue. Each record gives: V gene, J gene, D gene, clone size, CDR3 DNA, CDR3 protein. A D gene is named only where the DNA matches it firmly. Part of the rows lack a size; the others show once, few, many or a class for expanded clones.

v_call: TRBV5-6; j_call: TRBJ1-5; d_call: NA; clone_size: NA; cdr3_nt: TGTGCCAGCAGCTCGGGCGGAGGGGGCAATCAGCCCCAGCATTTT; cdr3_aa: CASSSGGGGNQPQHF
v_call: TRBV18; j_call: TRBJ2-3; d_call: NA; clone_size: few; cdr3_nt: TGTGCCAGCTCACCACTTCTAGAAGGGACAGATACGCAGTATTTT; cdr3_aa: CASSPLLEGTDTQYF
v_call: TRBV6-5; j_call: TRBJ2-3; d_call: TRBD2; clone_size: many; cdr3_nt: TGTGCCAGCACCGCTAGCGGGAGGGCCTTTGCAGATACGCAGTATTTT; cdr3_aa: CASTASGRAFADTQYF
v_call: TRBV5-1; j_call: TRBJ1-4; d_call: NA; clone_size: NA; cdr3_nt: TGCGCCAGCGCGACAAGGTCAACTAATGAAGAACTGTTTTTT; cdr3_aa: CASATRSTNEELFF
v_call: TRBV29-1; j_call: TRBJ2-1; d_call: NA; clone_size: NA; cdr3_nt: NA; cdr3_aa: CSVEICASSSPGTSKNEQFF
v_call: TRBV5-5; j_call: TRBJ2-3; d_call: NA; clone_size: many; cdr3_nt: TGTGCCAGCAGCTTGGTTGGCGGGGTCACAGATACGCAGTATTTT; cdr3_aa: CASSLVGGVTDTQYF
v_call: TRBV7-6; j_call: TRBJ2-1; d_call: NA; clone_size: many; cdr3_nt: TGTGCCAGCAGTCATCTCGACAATGAGCAGTTCTTC; cdr3_aa: CASSHLDNEQFF
v_call: TRBV9; j_call: TRBJ2-1; d_call: TRBD2; clone_size: many; cdr3_nt: TGTGCCAGCAGCGTAGGGGCTAGCGGGGACAATGAGCAGTTCTTC; cdr3_aa: CASSVGASGDNEQFF
v_call: TRBV9; j_call: TRBJ2-5; d_call: NA; clone_size: many; cdr3_nt: TGTGCCAGCAGCGTAGGGGGCAACGGGGCCCACCAAGAGACCCAGTACTTC; cdr3_aa: CASSVGGNGAHQETQYF
v_call: TRBV20-1; j_call: TRBJ2-3; d_call: TRBD2; clone_size: NA; cdr3_nt: TGCAGTGCTAGGACTAGCGGGCGCACAGATACGCAGTATTTT; cdr3_aa: CSARTSGRTDTQYF
v_call: TRBV7-7; j_call: TRBJ2-3; d_call: NA; clone_size: NA; cdr3_nt: TGTGCTAGAGATCTTGCCCAGATTGGCGATACGCAGTATTTT; cdr3_aa: CARDLAQIGDTQYF
v_call: TRBV2; j_call: TRBJ1-4; d_call: NA; clone_size: NA; cdr3_nt: TGTGCCAGCAGAGGGGGGAACGAAAAACTGTTTTTT; cdr3_aa: CASRGGNEKLFF
v_call: TRBV20-1; j_call: TRBJ2-7; d_call: NA; clone_size: many; cdr3_nt: TGCAGTGCTAGAGGACGGGGGCCCTACGAGCAGTACTTC; cdr3_aa: CSARGRGPYEQYF
v_call: TRBV2; j_call: TRBJ1-5; d_call: NA; clone_size: many; cdr3_nt: TGTGCCAGCAGTAACACAGGAGGTAGCAATCAGCCCCAGCATTTT; cdr3_aa: CASSNTGGSNQPQHF
v_call: TRBV14; j_call: TRBJ1-6; d_call: TRBD1; clone_size: NA; cdr3_nt: TGTGCCAGCACGCCTGGGACAGGCGCTTCACCCCTCCACTTT; cdr3_aa: CASTPGTGASPLHF
v_call: TRBV6-5; j_call: TRBJ1-1; d_call: TRBD1; clone_size: few; cdr3_nt: TGTGCCAGCAGTTCCGACAGGGTCGGAACTGAAGCTTTCTTT; cdr3_aa: CASSSDRVGTEAFF
v_call: TRBV11-2; j_call: TRBJ2-7; d_call: NA; clone_size: many; cdr3_nt: TGTGCCAGCAGCTCAGGACCGGGCTACGAGCAGTACTTC; cdr3_aa: CASSSGPGYEQYF
v_call: TRBV4-1; j_call: TRBJ2-5; d_call: NA; clone_size: many; cdr3_nt: TGCGCCAGCAGCCACGGTGCGGGCCGCCAAGAGACCCAGTACTTC; cdr3_aa: CASSHGAGRQETQYF
v_call: TRBV20-1; j_call: TRBJ2-7; d_call: TRBD1; clone_size: NA; cdr3_nt: TGCGGTGCACGGGGACAGGGGGTCTACGAGCGGTACTTC; cdr3_aa: CGARGQGVYERYF
v_call: TRBV15; j_call: TRBJ2-7; d_call: TRBD2; clone_size: many; cdr3_nt: TGTGCCACCAGCAGAGATGGCGGCGGGAGTTCCTACGAGCAGTACTTC; cdr3_aa: CATSRDGGGSSYEQYF